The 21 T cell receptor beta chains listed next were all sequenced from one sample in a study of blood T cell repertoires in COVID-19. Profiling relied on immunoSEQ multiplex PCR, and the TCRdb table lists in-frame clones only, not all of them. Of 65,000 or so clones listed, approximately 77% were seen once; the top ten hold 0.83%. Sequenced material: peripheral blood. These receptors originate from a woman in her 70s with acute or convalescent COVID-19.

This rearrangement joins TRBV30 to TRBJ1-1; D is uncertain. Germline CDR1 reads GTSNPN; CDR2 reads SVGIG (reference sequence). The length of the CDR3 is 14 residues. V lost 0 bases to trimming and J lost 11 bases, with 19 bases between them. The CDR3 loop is CAWSVGVGRVGAFF. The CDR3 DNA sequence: TGTGCCTGGAGTGTAGGCGTGGGGAGGGTCGGGGCTTTCTTT.

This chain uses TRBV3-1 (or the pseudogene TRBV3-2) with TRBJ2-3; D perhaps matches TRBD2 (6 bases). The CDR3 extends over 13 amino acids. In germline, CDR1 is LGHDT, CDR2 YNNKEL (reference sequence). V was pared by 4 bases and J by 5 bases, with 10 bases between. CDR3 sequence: CASSPGEVDTQYF. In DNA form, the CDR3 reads TGTGCCAGCAGCCCCGGGGAGGTAGATACGCAGTATTTT.

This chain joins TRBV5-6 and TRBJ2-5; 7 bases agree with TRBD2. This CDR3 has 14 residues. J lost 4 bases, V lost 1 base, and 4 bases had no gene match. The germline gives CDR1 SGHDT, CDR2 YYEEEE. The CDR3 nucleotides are TGTGCCAGCAGCTTGCGAGGGAGGGGAGAGACCCAGTACTTC. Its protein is CASSLRGRGETQYF.

The chain's CDR3 is CASTQGLLHNEQFF. Here the CDR3 DNA reads TGTGCCAGCACTCAGGGGCTACTCCACAATGAGCAGTTCTTC. This rearrangement joins TRBV27 to TRBJ2-1; tentatively, D is TRBD1 (6 bases). CDR3 length: 14 amino acids. Trimming cost V 7 bases and J 5 bases, with 15 bases left between them. Germline loops: CDR1 MNHEY, CDR2 SMNVEV (reference sequence).

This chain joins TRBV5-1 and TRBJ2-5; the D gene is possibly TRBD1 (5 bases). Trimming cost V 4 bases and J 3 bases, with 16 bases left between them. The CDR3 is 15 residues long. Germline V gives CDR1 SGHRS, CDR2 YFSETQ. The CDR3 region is CASSPSPGIEETQYF. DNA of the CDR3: TGCGCCAGCAGCCCGTCCCCAGGGATTGAAGAGACCCAGTACTTC.

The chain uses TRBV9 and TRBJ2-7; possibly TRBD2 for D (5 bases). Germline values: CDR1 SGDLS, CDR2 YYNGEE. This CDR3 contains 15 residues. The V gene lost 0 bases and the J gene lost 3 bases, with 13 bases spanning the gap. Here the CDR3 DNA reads TGTGCCAGCAGCGTAGAGGCCGGGATTTTCTACGAGCAGTACTTC. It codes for CASSVEAGIFYEQYF.

In nucleotides, the CDR3 is TGCGCCAGCAGCTGGACAGGGGCAGATACGCAGTATTTT. Protein: CASSWTGADTQYF. The chain uses TRBV5-1 and TRBJ2-3, with 9 nucleotides matching TRBD1. V was clipped by 3 bases and J by 4 bases; unmatched bases: 0. The germline CDR1 and CDR2 sequences are SGHRS and YFSETQ. This CDR3 has 13 residues.

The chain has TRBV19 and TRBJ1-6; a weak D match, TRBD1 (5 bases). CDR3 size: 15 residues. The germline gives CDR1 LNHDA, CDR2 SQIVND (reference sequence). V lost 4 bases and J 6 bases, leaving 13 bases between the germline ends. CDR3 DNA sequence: TGTGCCAGTAGTAGCGGAGGGGAAGGTAATTCACCCCTCCACTTT. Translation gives CASSSGGEGNSPLHF.

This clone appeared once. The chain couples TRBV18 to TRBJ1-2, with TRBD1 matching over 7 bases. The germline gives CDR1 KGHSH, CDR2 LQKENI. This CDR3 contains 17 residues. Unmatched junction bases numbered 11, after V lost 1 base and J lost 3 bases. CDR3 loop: CASSPRQGGQRDYGYTF. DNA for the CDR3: TGTGCCAGCTCACCACGGCAGGGGGGCCAACGAGACTATGGCTACACCTTC.

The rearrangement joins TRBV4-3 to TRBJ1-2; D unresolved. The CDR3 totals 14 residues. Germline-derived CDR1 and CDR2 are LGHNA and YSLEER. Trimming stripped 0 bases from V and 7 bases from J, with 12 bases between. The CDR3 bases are TGCGCCAGCAGCCAAGATAGAATCGGGTCTGGCTACACCTTC. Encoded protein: CASSQDRIGSGYTF.

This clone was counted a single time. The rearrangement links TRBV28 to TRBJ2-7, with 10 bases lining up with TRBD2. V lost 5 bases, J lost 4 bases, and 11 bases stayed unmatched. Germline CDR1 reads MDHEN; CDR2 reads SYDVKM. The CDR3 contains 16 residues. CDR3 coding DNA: TGTGCCAGCAGTGGGGGTCTAGCGGGAGATAAGTACGAGCAGTACTTC. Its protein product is CASSGGLAGDKYEQYF.

The CDR3 is CASSSRTGTDTQYF. CDR3 DNA: TGTGCCAGCAGCTCCAGAACAGGGACAGATACGCAGTATTTT. The chain has TRBV7-2 and TRBJ2-3; perhaps TRBD1 as D (6 bases). Looked up from germline, CDR1 is SGHTA and CDR2 is FQGNSA. The V end was cut by 4 bases, the J end by 3 bases, with 11 bases between. The CDR3 has 14 amino acids.

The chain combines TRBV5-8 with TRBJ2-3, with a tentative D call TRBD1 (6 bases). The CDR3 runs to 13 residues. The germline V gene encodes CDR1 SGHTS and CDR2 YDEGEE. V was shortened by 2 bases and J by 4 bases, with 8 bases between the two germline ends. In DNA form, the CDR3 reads TGTGCCAGCAGCTTAAGACAGGCAGATACGCAGTATTTT. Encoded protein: CASSLRQADTQYF. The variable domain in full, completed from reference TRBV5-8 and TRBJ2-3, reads EAGVTQSPTHLIKTRGQQATLRCSPISGHTSVYWYQQALGLGLQFLLWYDEGEERNRGNFPPRFSGRQFPNYSSELNVNALELEDSALYLCASSLRQADTQYFGPGTRLTVL.

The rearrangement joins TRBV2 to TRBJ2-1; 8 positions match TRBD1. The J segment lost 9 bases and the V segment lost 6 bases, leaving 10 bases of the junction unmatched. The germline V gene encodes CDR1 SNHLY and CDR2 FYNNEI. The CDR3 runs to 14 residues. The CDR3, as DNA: TGTGCCAGCAGCCACGACAGGGGAAGGGGTGAGCAGTTCTTC. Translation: CASSHDRGRGEQFF.

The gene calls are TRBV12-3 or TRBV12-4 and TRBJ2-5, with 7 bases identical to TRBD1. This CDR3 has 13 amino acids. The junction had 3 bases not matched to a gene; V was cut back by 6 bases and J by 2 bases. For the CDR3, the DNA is TGTGCCAGCAGCGGGGACAGTCAAGAGACCCAGTACTTC. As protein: CASSGDSQETQYF.

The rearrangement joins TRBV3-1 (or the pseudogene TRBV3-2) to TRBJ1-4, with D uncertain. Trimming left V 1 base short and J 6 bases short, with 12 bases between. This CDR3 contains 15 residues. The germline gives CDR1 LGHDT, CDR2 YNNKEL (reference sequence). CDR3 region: CASSQGLGAYEKLFF. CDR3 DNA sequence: TGTGCCAGCAGCCAAGGTCTGGGCGCGTATGAAAAACTGTTTTTT.

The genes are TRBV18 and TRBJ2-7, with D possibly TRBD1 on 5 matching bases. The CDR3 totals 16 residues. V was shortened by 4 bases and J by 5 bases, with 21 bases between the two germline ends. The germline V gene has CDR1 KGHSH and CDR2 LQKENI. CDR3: CASSRTQGAGSHEQYF. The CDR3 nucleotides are TGTGCCAGCTCACGTACCCAAGGGGCTGGTTCTCACGAGCAGTACTTC.

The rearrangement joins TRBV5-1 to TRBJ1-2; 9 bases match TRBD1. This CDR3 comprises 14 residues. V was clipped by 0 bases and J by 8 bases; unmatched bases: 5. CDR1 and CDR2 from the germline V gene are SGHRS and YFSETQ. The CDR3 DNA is TGCGCCAGCAGCTTGGGACAGGGGGGACTAGGCTACACCTTC. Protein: CASSLGQGGLGYTF.

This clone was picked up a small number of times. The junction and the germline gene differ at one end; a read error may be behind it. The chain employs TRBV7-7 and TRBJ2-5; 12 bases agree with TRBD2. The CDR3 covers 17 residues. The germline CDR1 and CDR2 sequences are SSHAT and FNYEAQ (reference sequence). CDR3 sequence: CASSLGLAGLHQETQYF. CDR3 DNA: TGTGCTAGCAGCTTGGGACTAGCGGGTCTCCACCAAGAGACCCAGTACTTC.

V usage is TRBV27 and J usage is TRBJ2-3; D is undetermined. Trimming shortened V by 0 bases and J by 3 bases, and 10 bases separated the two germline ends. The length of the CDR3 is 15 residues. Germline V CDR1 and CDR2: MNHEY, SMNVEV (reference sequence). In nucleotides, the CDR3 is TGTGCCAGCAGTTTATCATTATCCGTAACAGATACGCAGTATTTT. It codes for CASSLSLSVTDTQYF.

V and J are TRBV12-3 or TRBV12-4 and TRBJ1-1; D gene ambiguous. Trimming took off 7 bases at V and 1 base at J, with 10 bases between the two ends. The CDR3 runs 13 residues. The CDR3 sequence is CASKRQQNTEAFF. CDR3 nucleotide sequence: TGTGCCAGCAAGCGGCAGCAGAACACTGAAGCTTTCTTT.